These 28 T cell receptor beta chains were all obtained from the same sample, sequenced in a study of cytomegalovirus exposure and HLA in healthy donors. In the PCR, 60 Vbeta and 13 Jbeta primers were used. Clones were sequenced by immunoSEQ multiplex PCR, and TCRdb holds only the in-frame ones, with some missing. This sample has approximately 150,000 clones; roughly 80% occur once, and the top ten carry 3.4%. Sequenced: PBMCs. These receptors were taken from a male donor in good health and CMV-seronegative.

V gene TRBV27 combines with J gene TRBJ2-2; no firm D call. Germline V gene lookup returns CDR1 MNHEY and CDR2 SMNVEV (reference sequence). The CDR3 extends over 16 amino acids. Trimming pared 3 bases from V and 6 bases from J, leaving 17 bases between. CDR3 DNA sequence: TGTGCCAGCAGTTTCCGGGTACTGTACCAATCCGGGGAGCTGTTTTTT. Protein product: CASSFRVLYQSGELFF.

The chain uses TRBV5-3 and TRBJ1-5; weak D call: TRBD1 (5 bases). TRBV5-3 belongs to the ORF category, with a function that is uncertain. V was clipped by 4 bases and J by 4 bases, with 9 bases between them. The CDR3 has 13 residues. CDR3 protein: CARSTGVNQPQHF. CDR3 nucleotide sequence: TGTGCCAGAAGCACGGGGGTTAATCAGCCCCAGCATTTT.

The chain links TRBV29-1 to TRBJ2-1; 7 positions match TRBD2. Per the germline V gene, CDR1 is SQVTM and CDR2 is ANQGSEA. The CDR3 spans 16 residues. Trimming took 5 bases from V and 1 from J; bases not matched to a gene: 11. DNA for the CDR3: TGCAGCGTTAGCGGCGGGAGCAGTCTTTCCTACAATGAGCAGTTCTTC. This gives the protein CSVSGGSSLSYNEQFF.

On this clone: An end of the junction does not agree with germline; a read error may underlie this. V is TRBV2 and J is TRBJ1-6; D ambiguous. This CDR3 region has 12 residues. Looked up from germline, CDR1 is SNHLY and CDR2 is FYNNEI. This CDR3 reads CASSEVSGRDYF. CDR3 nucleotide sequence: TGTGCCAGCAGTGAGGTCTCCGGGCGGGATTACTTT.

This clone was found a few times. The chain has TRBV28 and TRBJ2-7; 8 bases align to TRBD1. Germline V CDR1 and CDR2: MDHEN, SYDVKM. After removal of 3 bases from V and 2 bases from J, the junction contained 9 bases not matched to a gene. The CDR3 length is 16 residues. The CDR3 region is CASSFIDRGQTYEQYF. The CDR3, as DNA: TGTGCCAGCAGTTTTATCGACAGGGGCCAAACCTACGAGCAGTACTTC.

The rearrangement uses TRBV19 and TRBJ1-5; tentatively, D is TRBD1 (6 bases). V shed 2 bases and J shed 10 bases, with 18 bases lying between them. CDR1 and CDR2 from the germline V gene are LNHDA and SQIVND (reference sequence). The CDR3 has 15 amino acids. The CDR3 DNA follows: TGTGCCAGTAGTATAAAGCGTAGCGGGACACAACCCCAGCATTTT. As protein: CASSIKRSGTQPQHF. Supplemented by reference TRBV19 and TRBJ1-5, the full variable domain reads DGGITQSPKYLFRKEGQNVTLSCEQNLNHDAMYWYRQDPGQGLRLIYYSQIVNDFQKGDIAEGYSVSREKKESFPLTVTSAQKNPTAFYLCASSIKRSGTQPQHFGDGTRLSIL.

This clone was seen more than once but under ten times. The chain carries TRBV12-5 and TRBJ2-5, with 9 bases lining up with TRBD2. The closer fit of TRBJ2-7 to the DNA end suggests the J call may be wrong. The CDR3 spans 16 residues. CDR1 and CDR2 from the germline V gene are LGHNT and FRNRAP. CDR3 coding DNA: TGTGCTAGTGGTCCTCCTACCAGCGGGGGGCCTCTCGAGCAGTACTTC. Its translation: CASGPPTSGGPLEQYF.

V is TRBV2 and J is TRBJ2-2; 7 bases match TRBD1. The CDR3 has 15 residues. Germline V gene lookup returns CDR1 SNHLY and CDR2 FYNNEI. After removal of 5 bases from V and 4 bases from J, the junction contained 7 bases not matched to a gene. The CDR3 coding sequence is TGTGCCAGCAGTAGGGGGCTCGTTCGCACCGGGGAGCTGTTTTTT. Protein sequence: CASSRGLVRTGELFF.

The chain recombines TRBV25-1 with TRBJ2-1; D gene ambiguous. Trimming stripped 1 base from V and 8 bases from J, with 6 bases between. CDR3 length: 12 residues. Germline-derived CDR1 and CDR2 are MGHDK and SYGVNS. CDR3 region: CASSELGHEQFF. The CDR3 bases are TGTGCCAGCAGTGAATTGGGCCATGAGCAGTTCTTC.

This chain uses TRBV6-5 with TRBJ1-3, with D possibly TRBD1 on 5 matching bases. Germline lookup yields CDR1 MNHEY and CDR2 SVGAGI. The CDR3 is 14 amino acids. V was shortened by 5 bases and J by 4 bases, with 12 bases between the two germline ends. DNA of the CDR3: TGTGCCAGCAGTACCAGGGTGCCCGGAAACACCATATATTTT. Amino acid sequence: CASSTRVPGNTIYF.

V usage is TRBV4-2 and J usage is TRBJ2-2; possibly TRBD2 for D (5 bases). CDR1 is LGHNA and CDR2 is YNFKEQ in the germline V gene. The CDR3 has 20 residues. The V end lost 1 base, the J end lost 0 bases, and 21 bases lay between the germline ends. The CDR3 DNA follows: TGTGCCAGCAGCCAAGGAGAAAATTGGGTCCGGGGAACGAACACCGGGGAGCTGTTTTTT. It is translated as CASSQGENWVRGTNTGELFF.

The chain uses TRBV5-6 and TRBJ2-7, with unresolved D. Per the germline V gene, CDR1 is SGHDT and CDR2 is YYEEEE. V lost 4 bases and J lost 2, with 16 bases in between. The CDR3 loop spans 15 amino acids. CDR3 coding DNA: TGTGCCAGCAGCCCCCCAACTTCGGTGCCCTACGAGCAGTACTTC. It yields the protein CASSPPTSVPYEQYF.

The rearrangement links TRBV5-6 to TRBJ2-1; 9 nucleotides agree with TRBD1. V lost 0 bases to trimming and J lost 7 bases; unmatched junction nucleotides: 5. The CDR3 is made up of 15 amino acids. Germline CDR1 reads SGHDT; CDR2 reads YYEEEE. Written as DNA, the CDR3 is TGTGCCAGCAGCTTGGACAGGGGGCGTGCAAATGAGCAGTTCTTC. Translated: CASSLDRGRANEQFF.

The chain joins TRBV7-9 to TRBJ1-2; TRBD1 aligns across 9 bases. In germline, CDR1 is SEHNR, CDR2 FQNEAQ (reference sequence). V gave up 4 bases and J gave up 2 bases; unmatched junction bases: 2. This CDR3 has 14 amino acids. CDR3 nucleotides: TGTGCCAGCAGCTCGGGACAGGGCAACTATGGCTACACCTTC. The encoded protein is CASSSGQGNYGYTF. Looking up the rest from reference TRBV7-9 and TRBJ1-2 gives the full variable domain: DTGVSQNPRHKITKRGQNVTFRCDPISEHNRLYWYRQTLGQGPEFLTYFQNEAQLEKSRLLSDRFSAERPKGSFSTLEIQRTEQGDSAMYLCASSSGQGNYGYTFGSGTRLTVV.

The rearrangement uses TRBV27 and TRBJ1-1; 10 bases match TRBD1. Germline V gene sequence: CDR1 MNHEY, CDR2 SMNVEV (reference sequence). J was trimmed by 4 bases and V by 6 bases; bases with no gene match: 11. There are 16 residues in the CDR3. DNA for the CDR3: TGTGCCAGCAGGCCCCGACAGGGGGCGCAGAGCACTGAAGCTTTCTTT. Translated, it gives CASRPRQGAQSTEAFF.

The CDR3 bases are TGTGCCAGCAGCTTAGACAGGGTAAACACAGATACGCAGTATTTT. Its protein product is CASSLDRVNTDTQYF. The chain uses TRBV7-3 and TRBJ2-3, with 7 bases aligning to TRBD1. Germline V lookup: CDR1 SGHTA, CDR2 FQGTGA. The CDR3 loop spans 15 amino acids. Trimming cost V 2 bases and J 2 bases; bases outside gene matches: 4.

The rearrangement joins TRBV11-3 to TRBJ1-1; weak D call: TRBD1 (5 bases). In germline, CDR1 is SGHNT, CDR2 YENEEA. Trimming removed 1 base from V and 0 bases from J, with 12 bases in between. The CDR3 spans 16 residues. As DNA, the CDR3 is TGTGCCAGCAGCTTAGTTCGGTTGACAGTGAACACTGAAGCTTTCTTT. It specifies CASSLVRLTVNTEAFF. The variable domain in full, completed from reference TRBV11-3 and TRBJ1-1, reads EAGVVQSPRYKIIEKKQPVAFWCNPISGHNTLYWYLQNLGQGPELLIRYENEEAVDDSQLPKDRFSAERLKGVDSTLKIQPAELGDSAVYLCASSLVRLTVNTEAFFGQGTRLTVV.

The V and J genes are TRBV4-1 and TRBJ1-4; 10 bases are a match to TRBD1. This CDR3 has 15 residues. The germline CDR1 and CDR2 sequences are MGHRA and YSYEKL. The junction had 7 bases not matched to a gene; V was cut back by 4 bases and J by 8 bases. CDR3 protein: CASSLMTGGDEKLFF. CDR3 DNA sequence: TGCGCCAGCAGCCTAATGACAGGGGGCGACGAAAAACTGTTTTTT.

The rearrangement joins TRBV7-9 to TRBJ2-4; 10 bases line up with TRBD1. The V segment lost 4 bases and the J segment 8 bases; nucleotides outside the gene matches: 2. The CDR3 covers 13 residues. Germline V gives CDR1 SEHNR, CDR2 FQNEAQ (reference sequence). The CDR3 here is CASSSGQGYIQYF. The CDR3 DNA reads TGTGCCAGCAGCTCGGGACAGGGGTACATTCAGTACTTC.

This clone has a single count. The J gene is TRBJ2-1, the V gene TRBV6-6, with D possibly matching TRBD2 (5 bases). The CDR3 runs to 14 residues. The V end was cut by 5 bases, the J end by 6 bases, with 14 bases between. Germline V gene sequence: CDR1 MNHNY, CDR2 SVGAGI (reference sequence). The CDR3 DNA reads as TGTGCCAGCAGTCACGTCGCGGGTAGCAATGAGCAGTTCTTC. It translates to CASSHVAGSNEQFF.

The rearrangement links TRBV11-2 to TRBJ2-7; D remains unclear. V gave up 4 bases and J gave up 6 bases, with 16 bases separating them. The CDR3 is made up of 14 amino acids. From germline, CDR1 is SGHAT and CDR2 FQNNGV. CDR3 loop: CASSSKEWIGEQYF. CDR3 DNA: TGTGCCAGCAGCTCAAAGGAGTGGATCGGCGAGCAGTACTTC. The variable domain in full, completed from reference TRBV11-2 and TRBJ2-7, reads EAGVAQSPRYKIIEKRQSVAFWCNPISGHATLYWYQQILGQGPKLLIQFQNNGVVDDSQLPKDRFSAERLKGVDSTLKIQPAKLEDSAVYLCASSSKEWIGEQYFGPGTRLTVT.

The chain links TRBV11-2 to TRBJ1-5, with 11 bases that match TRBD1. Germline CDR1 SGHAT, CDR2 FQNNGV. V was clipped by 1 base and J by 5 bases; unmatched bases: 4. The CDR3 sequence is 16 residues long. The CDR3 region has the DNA TGTGCCAGCAGCTTAGGGACAGGGGGCCGCGATCAGCCCCAGCATTTT. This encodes CASSLGTGGRDQPQHF.

The CDR3 bases are TGCAGCGTTGAGGGGGGGGACACAGATACGCAGTATTTT. This gives the protein CSVEGGDTDTQYF. V and J are TRBV29-1 and TRBJ2-3; 7 positions agree with TRBD2. Trimming cost V 3 bases and J 2 bases; bases outside gene matches: 2. From germline, CDR1 is SQVTM and CDR2 ANQGSEA. The CDR3 length is 13 residues.

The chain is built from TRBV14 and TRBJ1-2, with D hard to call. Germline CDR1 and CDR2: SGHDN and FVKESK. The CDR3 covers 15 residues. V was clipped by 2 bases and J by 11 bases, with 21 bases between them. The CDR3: CASSQRMSAQNPYTF. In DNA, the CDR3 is TGTGCCAGCAGCCAAAGGATGTCAGCACAGAATCCTTACACCTTC.

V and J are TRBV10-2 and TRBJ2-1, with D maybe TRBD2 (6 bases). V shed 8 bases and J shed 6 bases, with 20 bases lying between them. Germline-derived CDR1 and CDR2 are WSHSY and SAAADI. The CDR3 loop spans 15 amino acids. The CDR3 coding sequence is TGCGCCAGCTCTATCGGGACTTACTATCTCAATGAGCAGTTCTTC. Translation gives CASSIGTYYLNEQFF.

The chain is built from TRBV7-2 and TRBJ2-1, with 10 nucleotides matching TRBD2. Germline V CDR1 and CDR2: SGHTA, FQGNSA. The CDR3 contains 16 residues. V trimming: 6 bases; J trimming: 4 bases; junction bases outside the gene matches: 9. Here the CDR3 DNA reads TGTGCCAGCAGAGCAGCGGGAGGGCCCAGATACAATGAGCAGTTCTTC. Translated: CASRAAGGPRYNEQFF.

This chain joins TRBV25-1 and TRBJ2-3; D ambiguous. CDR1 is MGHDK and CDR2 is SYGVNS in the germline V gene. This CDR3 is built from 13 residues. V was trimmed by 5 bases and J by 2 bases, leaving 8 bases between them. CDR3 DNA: TGTGCCAGCAGTACCCCAGACACAGATACGCAGTATTTT. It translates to CASSTPDTDTQYF.

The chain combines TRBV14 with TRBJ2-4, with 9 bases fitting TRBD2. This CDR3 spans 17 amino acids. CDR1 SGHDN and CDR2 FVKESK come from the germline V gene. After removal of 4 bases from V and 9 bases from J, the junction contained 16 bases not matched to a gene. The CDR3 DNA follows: TGTGCCAGCAGCCCGCGTGATTATAGCGGGGGTATAGTCATTCAGTACTTC. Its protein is CASSPRDYSGGIVIQYF.